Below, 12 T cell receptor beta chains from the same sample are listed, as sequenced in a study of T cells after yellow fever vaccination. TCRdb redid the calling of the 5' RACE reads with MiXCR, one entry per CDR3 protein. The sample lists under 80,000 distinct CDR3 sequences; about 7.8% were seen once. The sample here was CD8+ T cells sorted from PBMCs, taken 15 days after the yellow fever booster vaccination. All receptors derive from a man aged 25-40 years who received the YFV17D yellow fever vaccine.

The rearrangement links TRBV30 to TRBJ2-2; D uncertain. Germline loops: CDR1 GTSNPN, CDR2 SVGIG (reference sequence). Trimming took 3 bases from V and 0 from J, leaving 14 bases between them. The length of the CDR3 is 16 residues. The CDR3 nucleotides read TGTGCCTGGAGCCTTTTCTGGCCTACGAACACCGGGGAGCTGTTTTTT. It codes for CAWSLFWPTNTGELFF.

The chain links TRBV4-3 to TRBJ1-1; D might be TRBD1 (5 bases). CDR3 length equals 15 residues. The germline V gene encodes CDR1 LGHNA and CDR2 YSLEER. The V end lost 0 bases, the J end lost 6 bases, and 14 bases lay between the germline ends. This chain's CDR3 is CASSQDRGWAPEAFF. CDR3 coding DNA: TGCGCCAGCAGCCAAGATCGGGGCTGGGCCCCTGAAGCTTTCTTT.

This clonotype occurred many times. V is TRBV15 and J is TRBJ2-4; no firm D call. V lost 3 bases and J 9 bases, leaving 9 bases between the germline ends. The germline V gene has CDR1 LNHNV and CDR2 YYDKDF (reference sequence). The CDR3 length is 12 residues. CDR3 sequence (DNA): TGTGCCACCAGCAGTAGGGCGAGCATTCAGTACTTC. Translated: CATSSRASIQYF.

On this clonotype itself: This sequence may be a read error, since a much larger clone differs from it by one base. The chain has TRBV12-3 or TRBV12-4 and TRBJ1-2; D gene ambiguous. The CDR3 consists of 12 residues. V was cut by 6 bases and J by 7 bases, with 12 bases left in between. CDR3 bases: TGTGCCAGCAGCCAAGGTGGGCTTGGCTACACCTTC. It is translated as CASSQGGLGYTF.

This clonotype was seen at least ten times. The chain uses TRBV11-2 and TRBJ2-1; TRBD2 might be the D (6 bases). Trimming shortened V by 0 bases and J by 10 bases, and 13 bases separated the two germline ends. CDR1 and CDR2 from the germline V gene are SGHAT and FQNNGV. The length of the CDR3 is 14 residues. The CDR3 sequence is CASSLDWRGEEQFF. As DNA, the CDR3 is TGTGCCAGCAGCTTAGATTGGCGGGGCGAAGAGCAGTTCTTC.

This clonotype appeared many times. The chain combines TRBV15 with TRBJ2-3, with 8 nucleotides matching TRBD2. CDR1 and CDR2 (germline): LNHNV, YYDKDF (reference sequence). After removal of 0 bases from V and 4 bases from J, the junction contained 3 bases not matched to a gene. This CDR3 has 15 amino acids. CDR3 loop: CATSRDAGGSDTQYF. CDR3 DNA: TGTGCCACCAGCAGAGATGCGGGAGGTTCAGATACGCAGTATTTT.

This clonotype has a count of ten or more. CDR3 protein: CATQALVAKNIQYF. CDR3 bases: TGTGCCACGCAAGCCCTGGTGGCCAAAAACATTCAGTACTTC. The V call is TRBV11-2, the J call TRBJ2-4; D not certain. The V gene's germline CDR1 is SGHAT and CDR2 FQNNGV. This CDR3 comprises 14 residues. The germline V and J ends were trimmed by 10 bases and 1 base, with 14 bases remaining between them.

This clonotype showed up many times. For the CDR3, the DNA is TGTGCCAGCAGCTTACGTTGGGGCGGAGAGACCCAGTACTTC. Translated: CASSLRWGGETQYF. The J gene is TRBJ2-5, the V gene TRBV11-2; D might be TRBD1 (5 bases). Trimming cost V 2 bases and J 4 bases, with 11 bases left between them. Germline V gene lookup returns CDR1 SGHAT and CDR2 FQNNGV. The CDR3 is made up of 14 amino acids.

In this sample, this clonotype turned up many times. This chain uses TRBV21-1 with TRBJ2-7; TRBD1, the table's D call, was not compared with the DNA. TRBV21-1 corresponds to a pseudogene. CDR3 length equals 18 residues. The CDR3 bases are TGTGCCAGCAGCAGCAAACCCCTGGGACAGGAGTCCTCCTACGAGCAGTACTTC. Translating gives CASSSKPLGQESSYEQYF.

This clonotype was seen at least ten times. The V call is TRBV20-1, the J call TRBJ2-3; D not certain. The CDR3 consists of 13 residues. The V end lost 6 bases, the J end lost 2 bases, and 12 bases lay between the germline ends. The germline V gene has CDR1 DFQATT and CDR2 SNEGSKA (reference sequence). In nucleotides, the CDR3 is TGCAGTGCCACGACCCCCTCCACAGATACGCAGTATTTT. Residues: CSATTPSTDTQYF.

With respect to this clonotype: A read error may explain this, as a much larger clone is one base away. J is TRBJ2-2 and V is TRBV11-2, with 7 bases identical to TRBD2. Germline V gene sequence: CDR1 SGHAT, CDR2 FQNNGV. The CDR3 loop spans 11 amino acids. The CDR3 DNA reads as TGTGCCAGCCGGGAGGTCGGGGGGCTGTTTTTT. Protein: CASREVGGLFF.

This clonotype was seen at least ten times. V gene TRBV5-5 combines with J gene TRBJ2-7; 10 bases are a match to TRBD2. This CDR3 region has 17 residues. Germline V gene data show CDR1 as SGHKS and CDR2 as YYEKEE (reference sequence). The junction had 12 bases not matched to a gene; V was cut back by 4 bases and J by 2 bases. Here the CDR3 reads CASSPDFRLAGPYEQYF. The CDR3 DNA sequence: TGTGCCAGCAGCCCCGACTTTCGACTAGCGGGCCCCTACGAGCAGTACTTC.